Listed below are T cell receptor beta chains from one sample, sequenced in a study of vaccination effects on CD4 cells after COVID-19. Repertoires were generated with immunoSEQ multiplex PCR, while TCRdb's copy carries only in-frame clones and drops some. This sample carries over 50,000 clones, 55% to 85% of them seen once, and the ten largest clones take 1% to 1.5%. The antigens these receptors bind are not known. Sequenced material: CD4+ T cells from PBMCs cultured with HCoV-229E spike peptides, taken after COVID-19 vaccination. The receptor source for this set is a human donor who received a COVID-19 vaccine. Each CDR3 is given without its conserved first and last residue. The order of the fields is CDR3 length, V gene, J gene, CDR3 protein.

>14|TRBV7-6|TRBJ1-3
ASSPTAPTLGNTIY
>14|TRBV6-1|TRBJ1-5
ASSVGMTGGGQPQH
>11|TRBV6-6|TRBJ1-2
ASSLDPNYGYT
>17|TRBV19|TRBJ1-1
ASSIDPRPPRPLPEEAF
>14|TRBV19|TRBJ2-1
ASSILTGTGLREQF
>15|TRBV18|TRBJ2-4
ASSPRQGESSFGIQY
>15|TRBV29-1|TRBJ2-1
SVEGLAGGELYNEQF
>15|TRBV9|TRBJ2-6
ASSPTGGGPGANVLT
>15|TRBV4-1|TRBJ2-2
ASSQRTGSSYTGELF
>10|TRBV29-1|TRBJ1-1
SVRDEGTEAF
>12|TRBV28|TRBJ2-5
ASKTGGGRETQY
>12|TRBV4-2|TRBJ2-6
ASSLASGANVLT
>10|TRBV6-5|TRBJ1-2
ASSQGAGGYT
>12|TRBV28|TRBJ2-3
ASRGGVSTDTQY
>9|TRBV2|TRBJ1-2
AGTANYGYT
>12|TRBV2|TRBJ2-5
ASSEGTYQETQY